This T cell receptor (beta chain) is from a study of cytomegalovirus exposure and HLA in healthy donors (dated 2017 in TCRdb). For context, the study as a whole: An earlier analysis of several hundred of the donors reported approximately 300 Gb of sequence data and 95 million to 120 million unique TCR beta sequences obtained from 150 million to 200 million T cells. Among some 410 genotyped donors of the cohort, an average of about 240,000 unique TCR beta nucleotide sequences were sequenced per donor, roughly 20% of them non-productive. Alongside the repertoire data, information on donor age, sex, ethnicity and CMV serostatus was compiled. Every repertoire in the discovery cohort had been generated on one and the same sequencing platform. The T cell repertoires of 670 or so subjects were profiled by immunosequencing and related to cytomegalovirus serostatus. Among the 398 genotyped donors, around 81% belonged to the genetic ancestry cluster associated with self-reported Caucasian donors. The number of donors typed differed by locus, with 629-630 for A, B, C, DRB1 and DQB1, roughly 520 for DQA1, 606 for DPA1, and some 440 for DPB1. Roughly five DR-DQ haplotypes were handled as single units for association and clustering because linkage in the cohort was strong. The study aimed to test whether signatures of past pathogen exposure could be identified by cataloging public T cell receptors. Roughly 300 gigabases of sequencing data and tens of millions of unique TCR sequences made up an early release that covered around 640 HLA-typed donors. Both class I and class II loci were covered by HLA typing, at four-digit resolution. Rather than using new phenotypic data, the later analysis identified candidate immune exposures from TCR beta sequences and from how often those sequences occurred across donors. In a later genetic analysis, genome-wide SNP genotypes for 398 of the 666 donors were used, and that subset was treated as a discovery cohort. In a later analysis, previously published TCR beta repertoires from some 640 donors were re-analyzed and high-resolution HLA genotyping was added so that TCR occurrence patterns could be studied. In addition to the first cohort of 666 subjects, a separate validation cohort of some 120 different subjects was used. To decide whether each TCR beta V gene segment behaved as functional or pseudogenic, an earlier analysis of approximately 590 of the donors relied on high-throughput TCR beta sequencing. The study combined high-throughput TCR immunosequencing, statistical association of individual TCRs with disease status, and machine learning to predict cytomegalovirus infection status.

The CDR3, cysteine through phenylalanine, is 15 amino acids long. The sequence is cut down to CDR3 DNA, 45 bases in frame from base 1. From V the trimming removes 3 bases and from J it removes 12 bases, while the gene matches leave 14 bases of the junction unaccounted for. Per the germline V gene, MNHNS is the CDR1 and SASEGT is the CDR2. What the study reported, not specific to this receptor: In a later genetic analysis, a missense DCLRE1C variant was associated with V-gene and J-gene trimming of TCR beta chains, and the association was replicated in an independent cohort. The authors suggested that the approach could potentially be generalized to other disease states and immunological phenotypes. In an earlier analysis of about 540 of the donors, most TCR beta V segments were observed in productive rearrangements about 87% or about 30% of the time, broadly matching IMGT annotations. Presence/absence analyses assumed roughly uniform sequencing depth across donors, an assumption that may not hold. A later analysis associated 15,000 or so TCR beta sequences with specific HLA alleles at a false discovery rate of 0.05. According to a later analysis, TCR association rates differed among HLA loci, with DRB1 alleles showing the most associated TCRs and HLA-C alleles showing the fewest. While some public TCRs were present in many individuals, most TCR sequences turned up only very rarely across donors. Strong co-occurrence of HLA alleles, especially DR and DQ, made assigning TCR associations to individual alleles difficult. In the study, some 160 TCR beta chains were listed as associated with cytomegalovirus. The earlier analysis of approximately 560 of the donors excluded 15 to 20 rarely observed V segments, including chromosome 9 orphons, because counts were too low. Some IMGT-functional V segments, including TRBV6-2 and TRBV6-3, could not be distinguished by the 87-base-pair reads and were therefore excluded. Correlated functional status among segregating V segments might reflect linkage disequilibrium, but an unknown experimental factor could not be ruled out. In vitro tests confirmed that a few of the cytomegalovirus-associated TCR beta chains recognize cytomegalovirus antigens. A later analysis found that HLA-associated TCR beta chains were more clonally expanded and had lower generation probabilities than equally common non-associated chains. Several of the top co-occurrence clusters appeared to be linked to parvovirus B19, influenza, CMV and Epstein-Barr virus, according to a later analysis. Because HLA typing was missing for some donors at each locus, association tests included only the typed subset. Immune exposure information for the cohort was limited to CMV serostatus. According to a later genetic analysis, donors in an Asian-associated ancestry cluster had fewer N-insertions in productive TCRs than the roughly 670-donor mean. According to a later analysis, most CMV-associated TCR beta chains appeared to be HLA-restricted, and the HLA associations seemed to be driven largely by CMV exposure. A further reported finding was that TCR beta sequences accurately predicted the HLA-A and HLA-B alleles for most subjects in the first cohort. The classifier was reported to diagnose cytomegalovirus status with high specificity and sensitivity in both the original cohort and the validation cohort. The sequencing pipeline was judged likely to have produced a cluster of highly shared sequence variants as a technical artifact. The cohort was sequenced for TCR beta chains only, and without alpha or paired-chain data the features that could be detected were limited.

For this clone: Its recognized antigen is unknown. Base qualities are not at hand, and no much larger clone is one base apart.

The cohort comprised several hundred healthy bone marrow donors. Cohort members were all nominally healthy when sampled, although unrecorded immune exposures were likely present. The donor was CMV seronegative and was included in the group of hundreds of seronegative cohort members. Every donor gave a peripheral blood sample, and the peripheral blood mononuclear cells from that sample were used for TCR beta sequencing. Genomic DNA extraction from the blood cell samples was performed with the Qiagen DNeasy Blood Extraction Kit. Libraries were prepared through the immunoSEQ multiplex PCR assay. For the multiplex PCR, a mixture combining 60 forward primers for TCR Vbeta segments and 13 reverse primers for TCR Jbeta segments was used. The CDR3 region of rearranged TCR beta genes was amplified from genomic DNA by a multiplex PCR assay. The amplified TCR beta libraries were sequenced on the Illumina HiSeq System as 87-base-pair reads. The original methods were these. A later analysis counted around 72 million unique TCR beta chains across the 666 repertoires, and around 9.9 million of these chains were shared by at least two donors. Raw reads were error-corrected and collapsed into unique sequences with a nearest-neighbor algorithm that merged closely related sequences to remove PCR and sequencing errors. V, D and J gene segments were assigned by aligning CDR3 sequences to IMGT reference sequences. Each retained sequence needed at least a six-nucleotide match to both a V gene segment and a J gene segment. A rearrangement counted as productive if the CDR3 had no stop codons and remained in frame with V and J, and every other rearrangement counted as non-productive. Following IMGT convention, CDR3 was defined as the stretch from the second conserved V-encoded cysteine up to the conserved J-encoded phenylalanine. In an earlier analysis of some 550 of the donors, sequences lacking an unambiguous match to a single V gene segment were excluded. In an earlier analysis of approximately 590 of the donors, a V segment was called functional when productive rearrangements were above 56.7%, and segregating when the standard deviation between donors exceeded 5%. A statistical classification framework was built for diagnosing cytomegalovirus status from the catalog of TCR beta chain sequences. A later analysis assigned V and J genes by comparing TCR nucleotide sequences with IMGT/GENE-DB human TR gene sequences. A later analysis assigned CDR3 sequences and most-parsimonious VDJ recombination scenarios with the TCRdist pipeline. In a later analysis, each TCR beta chain was defined by its CDR3 amino acid sequence together with its V-gene family, and reads lacking a unique V-gene family were excluded. As a way to deal with suspected cross-contamination and a sequencing artifact, a later analysis dropped 592 nucleotide sequences that were highly shared and had low generation probability. In a later analysis, a clonal expansion index was calculated for each public chain from normalized within-repertoire ranks of inferred template counts. In a later analysis, generation probabilities were computed with a VDJ recombination model fitted to out-of-frame rearrangements, and the resulting probabilities were checked against IGoR. In a later analysis, TCR-TCR, TCR-HLA and TCR-CMV co-occurrence was scored with hypergeometric tests, and a repertoire-size bias correction was applied to TCR pairs. False discovery rates were estimated in a later analysis by permuting HLA or CMV assignments 20 times. A later analysis grouped co-occurring TCRs with DBSCAN, adding TCRdist sequence similarity when clustering within HLA-allele-positive subsets. For co-occurrence clustering, repertoires with fewer than 30,000 or more than 120,000 public chains were excluded, along with about five repertoires with anomalous nucleotide sharing. As stored in TCRdb, this immuneACCESS dataset retains in-frame rearrangements with V and J assigned. A fraction of the clones does not appear; measured against another copy, unresolved V genes explain less than half of the discrepancy, and the remainder lacks a known reason. V and J calls and clone size follow that table, whereas D and trimming were derived from the DNA. The sample table holds 150,000 to 200,000 clones, of which around 76% were seen once. The ten largest account for 1.5% of the sample.

The rearrangement joined TRBV6-1 to TRBJ2-1, with 7 junctional bases fitting TRBD2. This TCR derives from a man aged 40-49 years in good health and CMV-seronegative. The sample taken for sequencing was PBMCs. CDR3 loop: CASSDFGGGVLRQFF. In nucleotides, the sequence is TGTGCCAGCAGTGATTTTGGGGGGGGTGTACTAAGGCAGTTCTTC.